This T cell receptor (beta chain) emerged from a study of T cell changes during pregnancy in multiple sclerosis. Assay: immunoSEQ multiplex PCR; the TCRdb copy retains only in-frame clones and omits some. This sample yields approximately 60,000 clones, of which less than 95% are seen a single time; 5% to 7.5% belongs to the top ten. The TCR comes from a female donor in good health, enrolled as a control in a pregnancy study. Material: peripheral blood, obtained in the third trimester of pregnancy.

DNA of the CDR3: TGTGCCAGCAGGCACGGGACAGGGACCTACGAGCAGTACTTC. Protein sequence: CASRHGTGTYEQYF. The chain recombines TRBV6-1 with TRBJ2-7; 9 bases map to TRBD1. J was trimmed by 2 bases and V by 6 bases; bases with no gene match: 5. CDR3 length equals 14 residues. Per germline, CDR1 MNHNS and CDR2 SASEGT.